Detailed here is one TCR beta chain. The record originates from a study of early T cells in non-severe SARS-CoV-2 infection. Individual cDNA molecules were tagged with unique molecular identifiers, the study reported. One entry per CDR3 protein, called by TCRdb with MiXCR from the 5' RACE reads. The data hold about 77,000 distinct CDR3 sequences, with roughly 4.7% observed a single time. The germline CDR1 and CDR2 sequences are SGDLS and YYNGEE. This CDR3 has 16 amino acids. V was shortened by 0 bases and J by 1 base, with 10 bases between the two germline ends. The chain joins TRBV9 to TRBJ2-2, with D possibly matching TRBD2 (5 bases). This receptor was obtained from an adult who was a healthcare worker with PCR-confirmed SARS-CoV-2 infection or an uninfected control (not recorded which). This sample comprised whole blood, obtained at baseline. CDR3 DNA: TGTGCCAGCAGCGTAGGGCTAGCAGTGAACACCGGGGAGCTGTTTTTT. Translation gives CASSVGLAVNTGELFF.